This T cell receptor (beta chain) was sequenced during a study of blood T cell repertoires in COVID-19. Background on the study: Sites across the United States, Italy and Spain contributed samples from acute and convalescent COVID-19. Sample material is recorded as cDNA or gDNA derived from T cells, B-cell-depleted T cells, or PBMCs.

V shed 7 bases, J shed 4 bases, and the junction held 6 bases outside the gene matches. In germline, CDR1 is MNHEY, CDR2 SVGAGI. The length of the CDR3 is 14 residues. Clones were sequenced by immunoSEQ multiplex PCR, and TCRdb holds only the in-frame ones, with some missing. The sample includes hundreds of thousands of clones, 75% to 85% of them seen just once. This receptor was identified in a woman aged 45 to 65 with acute or convalescent COVID-19. The chain uses TRBV6-5 and TRBJ2-1; 8 nucleotides align to TRBD2. Sequences were obtained from peripheral blood. CDR3 residues: CASTGTSVYNEQFF. The CDR3 DNA sequence: TGTGCCAGCACCGGGACTAGTGTTTACAATGAGCAGTTCTTC.